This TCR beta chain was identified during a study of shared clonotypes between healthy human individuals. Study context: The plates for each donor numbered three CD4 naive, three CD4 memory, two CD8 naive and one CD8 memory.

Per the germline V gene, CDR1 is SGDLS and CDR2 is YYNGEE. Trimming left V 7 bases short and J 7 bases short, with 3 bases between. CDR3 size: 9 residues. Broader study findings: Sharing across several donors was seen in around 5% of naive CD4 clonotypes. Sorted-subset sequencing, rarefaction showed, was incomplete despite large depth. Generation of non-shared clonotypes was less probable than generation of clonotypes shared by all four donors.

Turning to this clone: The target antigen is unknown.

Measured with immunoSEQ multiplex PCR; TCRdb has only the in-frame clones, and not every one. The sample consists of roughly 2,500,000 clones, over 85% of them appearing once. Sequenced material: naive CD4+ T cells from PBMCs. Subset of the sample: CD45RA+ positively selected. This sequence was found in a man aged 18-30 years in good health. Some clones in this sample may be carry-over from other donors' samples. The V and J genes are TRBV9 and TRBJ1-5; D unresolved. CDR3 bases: TGTGCCAGCGTGCAGCCCCAGCATTTT. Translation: CASVQPQHF.